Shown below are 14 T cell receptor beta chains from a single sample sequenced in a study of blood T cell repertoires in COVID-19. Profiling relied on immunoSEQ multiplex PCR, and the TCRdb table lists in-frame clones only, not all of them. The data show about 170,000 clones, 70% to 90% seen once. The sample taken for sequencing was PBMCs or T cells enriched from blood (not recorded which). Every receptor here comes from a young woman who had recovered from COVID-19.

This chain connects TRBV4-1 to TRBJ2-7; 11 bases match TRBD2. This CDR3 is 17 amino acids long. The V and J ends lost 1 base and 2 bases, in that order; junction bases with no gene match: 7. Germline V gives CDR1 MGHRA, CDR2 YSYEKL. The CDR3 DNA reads TGCGCCAGCAGCCAAGGCCTCGGGACTAGCGGCACCTACGAGCAGTACTTC. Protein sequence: CASSQGLGTSGTYEQYF.

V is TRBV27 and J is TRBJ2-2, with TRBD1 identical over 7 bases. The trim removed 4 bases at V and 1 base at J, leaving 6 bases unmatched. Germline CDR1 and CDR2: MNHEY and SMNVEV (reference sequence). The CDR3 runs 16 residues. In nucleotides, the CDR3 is TGTGCCAGCAGTTCCTTGACAGGGTGGAACACCGGGGAGCTGTTTTTT. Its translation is CASSSLTGWNTGELFF.

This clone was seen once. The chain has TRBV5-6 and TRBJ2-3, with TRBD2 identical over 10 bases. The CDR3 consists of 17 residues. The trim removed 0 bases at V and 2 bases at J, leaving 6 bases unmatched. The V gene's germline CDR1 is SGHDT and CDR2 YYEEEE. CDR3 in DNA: TGTGCCAGCAGCTTGGTGTCTAGCGGGAGTCCCACAGATACGCAGTATTTT. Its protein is CASSLVSSGSPTDTQYF. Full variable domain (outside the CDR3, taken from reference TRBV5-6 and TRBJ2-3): DAGVTQSPTHLIKTRGQQVTLRCSPKSGHDTVSWYQQALGQGPQFIFQYYEEEERQRGNFPDRFSGHQFPNYSSELNVNALLLGDSALYLCASSLVSSGSPTDTQYFGPGTRLTVL.

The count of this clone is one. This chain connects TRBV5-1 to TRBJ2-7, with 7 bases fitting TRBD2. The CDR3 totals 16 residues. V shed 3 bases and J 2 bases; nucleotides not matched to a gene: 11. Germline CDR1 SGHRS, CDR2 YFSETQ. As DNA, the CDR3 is TGCGCCAGCAGCTACACGCCGAGCGGGGATACCTACGAGCAGTACTTC. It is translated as CASSYTPSGDTYEQYF.

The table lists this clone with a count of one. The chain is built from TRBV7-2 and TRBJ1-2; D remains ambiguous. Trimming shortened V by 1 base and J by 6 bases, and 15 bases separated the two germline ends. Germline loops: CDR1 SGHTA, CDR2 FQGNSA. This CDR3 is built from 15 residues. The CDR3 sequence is CASSLDHGVSDGYTF. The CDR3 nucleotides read TGTGCCAGCAGCTTAGATCACGGGGTGTCTGATGGCTACACCTTC.

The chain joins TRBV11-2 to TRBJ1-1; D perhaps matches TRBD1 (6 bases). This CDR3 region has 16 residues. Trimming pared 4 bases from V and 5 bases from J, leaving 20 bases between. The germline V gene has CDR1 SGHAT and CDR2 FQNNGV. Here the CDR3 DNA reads TGTGCCAGCAGCTCATTACAGGGTGGTCTTGGTACTGAAGCTTTCTTT. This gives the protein CASSSLQGGLGTEAFF.

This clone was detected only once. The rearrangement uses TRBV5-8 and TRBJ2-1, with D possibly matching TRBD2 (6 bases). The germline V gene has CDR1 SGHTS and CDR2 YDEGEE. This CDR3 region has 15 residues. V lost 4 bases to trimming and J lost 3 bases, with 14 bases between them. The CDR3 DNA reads TGTGCCAGCAGCACGGACTCCGGGGGCTACAATGAGCAGTTCTTC. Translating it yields CASSTDSGGYNEQFF.

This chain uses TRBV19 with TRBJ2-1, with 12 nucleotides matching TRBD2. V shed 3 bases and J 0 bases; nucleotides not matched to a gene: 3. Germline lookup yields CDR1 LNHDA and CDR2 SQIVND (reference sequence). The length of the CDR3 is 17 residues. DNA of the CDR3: TGTGCCAGTAGTATGTTGACTAGCGGGAGCTCCTACAATGAGCAGTTCTTC. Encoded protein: CASSMLTSGSSYNEQFF.

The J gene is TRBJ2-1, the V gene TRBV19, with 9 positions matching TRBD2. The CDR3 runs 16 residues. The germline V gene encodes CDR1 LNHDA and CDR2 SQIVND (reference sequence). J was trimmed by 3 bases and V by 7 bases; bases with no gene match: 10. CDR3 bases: TGTGCCAGTAACCAGAAGGGCGGGAGGGGCTACAATGAGCAGTTCTTC. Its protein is CASNQKGGRGYNEQFF.

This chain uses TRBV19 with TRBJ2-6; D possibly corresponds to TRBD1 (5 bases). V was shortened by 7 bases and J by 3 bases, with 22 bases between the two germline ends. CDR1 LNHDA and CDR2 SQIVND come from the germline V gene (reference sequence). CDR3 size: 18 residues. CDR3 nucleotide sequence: TGTGCCAGTATGGTCCCGCCAGGGCTGGGAAGTGGGGCCAACGTCCTGACTTTC. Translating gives CASMVPPGLGSGANVLTF.

The CDR3 sequence is CASRNLGTVANEKLFF. CDR3 coding DNA: TGTGCCAGTAGGAATCTAGGGACAGTGGCTAATGAAAAACTGTTTTTT. This rearrangement joins TRBV19 to TRBJ1-4; TRBD1 matches at 7 bases. Per the germline V gene, CDR1 is LNHDA and CDR2 is SQIVND (reference sequence). With V trimmed by 6 bases and J by 3 bases, 10 bases remained unmatched. The CDR3 extends over 16 amino acids.

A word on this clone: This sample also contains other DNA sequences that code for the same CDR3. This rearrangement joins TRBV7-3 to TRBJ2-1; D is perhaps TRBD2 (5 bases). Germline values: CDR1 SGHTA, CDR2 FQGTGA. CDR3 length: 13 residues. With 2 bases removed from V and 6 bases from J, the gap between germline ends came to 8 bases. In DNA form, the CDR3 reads TGTGCCAGCAGCTTAGATGCGGGCAATGAGCAGTTCTTC. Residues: CASSLDAGNEQFF.

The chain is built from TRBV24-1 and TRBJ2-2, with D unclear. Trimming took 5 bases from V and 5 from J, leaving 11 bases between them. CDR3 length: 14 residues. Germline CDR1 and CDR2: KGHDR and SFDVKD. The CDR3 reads CATSGQSKTGELFF. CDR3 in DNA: TGTGCCACCAGTGGGCAGTCAAAGACCGGGGAGCTGTTTTTT.

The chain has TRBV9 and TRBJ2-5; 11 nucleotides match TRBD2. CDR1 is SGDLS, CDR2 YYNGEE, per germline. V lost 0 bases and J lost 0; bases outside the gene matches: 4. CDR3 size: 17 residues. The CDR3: CASSVGASGGNQETQYF. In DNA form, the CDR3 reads TGTGCCAGCAGCGTAGGGGCTAGCGGGGGGAACCAAGAGACCCAGTACTTC.